Below are 22 T cell receptor beta chains sequenced from a single sample in a study of T cell responses to AZD1222 COVID-19 vaccine. Measured with immunoSEQ multiplex PCR; TCRdb has only the in-frame clones, and not every one. Of 150,000 or so clones listed, nearly 90% are singletons. The sample in question was peripheral blood, obtained on day 0 of AZD1222 vaccination. These receptor sequences come from an adult in good health.

V is TRBV28 and J is TRBJ1-5; maybe TRBD1 (5 bases). V was shortened by 5 bases and J by 6 bases, with 17 bases between the two germline ends. CDR3 length: 15 amino acids. The germline V gene has CDR1 MDHEN and CDR2 SYDVKM. CDR3: CASSPNKGVIQPQHF. Written as DNA, the CDR3 is TGTGCCAGCAGTCCCAACAAAGGGGTGATTCAGCCCCAGCATTTT.

CDR3 in amino acids: CASSNRGRQPQHF. Written as DNA, the CDR3 is TGTGCCAGCAGTAACAGGGGAAGGCAGCCCCAGCATTTT. The V gene is TRBV6-2 or TRBV6-3, the J gene TRBJ1-5; the match to TRBD1 covers 7 bases. CDR1 and CDR2 from the germline V gene are MNHEY and SVGEGT. This CDR3 has 13 residues. The V gene end was trimmed by 5 bases and the J gene end by 7 bases; junction bases not matched to a gene: 5.

This clone has just one count. The rearrangement uses TRBV30 and TRBJ1-5; 8 bases line up with TRBD1. The CDR3 length is 17 residues. CDR1 is GTSNPN, CDR2 SVGIG, per germline (reference sequence). The V segment lost 6 bases and the J segment 1 base; nucleotides outside the gene matches: 14. The DNA for the CDR3 is TGTGCCTGCGAAGGACAGGGACTCGAGGGAAGCAATCAGCCCCAGCATTTT. This translates into CACEGQGLEGSNQPQHF. The full variable domain, completed using reference TRBV30 and TRBJ1-5, is SQTIHQWPATLVQPVGSPLSLECTVEGTSNPNLYWYRQAAGRGLQLLFYSVGIGQISSEVPQNLSASRPQDRQFILSSKKLLLSDSGFYLCACEGQGLEGSNQPQHFGDGTRLSIL.

This CDR3 is CASSQRTSEAFF. The CDR3 nucleotides are TGTGCCAGCAGCCAGCGGACATCTGAAGCTTTCTTT. J is TRBJ1-1 and V is TRBV6-2 or TRBV6-3, with a weak D call TRBD1 (5 bases). The CDR3 covers 12 residues. Trimming cost V 6 bases and J 6 bases, with 11 bases left between them. The germline gives CDR1 MNHEY, CDR2 SVGEGT.

The rearrangement joins TRBV5-1 to TRBJ1-1, with D possibly being TRBD1 (6 bases). The CDR3 is 15 residues long. The V gene lost 4 bases and the J gene lost 5 bases, with 18 bases spanning the gap. CDR1 is SGHRS, CDR2 YFSETQ, per germline. This CDR3 is CASSPQGHSETEAFF. The CDR3 region has the DNA TGCGCCAGCAGCCCTCAGGGGCACTCGGAAACTGAAGCTTTCTTT.

Details on this clone: The identical CDR3 is also encoded by other nucleotide sequences in the sample. The chain joins TRBV19 to TRBJ2-7, with 8 bases fitting TRBD1. Germline assignment: CDR1 LNHDA and CDR2 SQIVND (reference sequence). The ends lost 5 bases at V and 3 bases at J; junction bases unmatched: 0. The CDR3 has 12 amino acids. CDR3 sequence (DNA): TGTGCCAGTAGTGACAGGGGCTACGAGCAGTACTTC. This gives the protein CASSDRGYEQYF.

The V gene is TRBV9, the J gene TRBJ2-3; weak D call: TRBD2 (6 bases). The CDR3 spans 15 residues. Germline V gives CDR1 SGDLS, CDR2 YYNGEE. The V end lost 6 bases, the J end lost 0 bases, and 14 bases lay between the germline ends. The CDR3 DNA follows: TGTGCCAGCACATACTCCGGGACTAGCACAGATACGCAGTATTTT. Amino acid sequence: CASTYSGTSTDTQYF.

The rearrangement links TRBV5-1 to TRBJ1-1; a weak D match, TRBD1 (5 bases). Looked up from germline, CDR1 is SGHRS and CDR2 is YFSETQ. V was trimmed by 0 bases and J by 0 bases, leaving 9 bases between them. This CDR3 has 15 residues. This CDR3 is CASSLAGFMNTEAFF. The CDR3 bases are TGCGCCAGCAGCTTGGCAGGGTTTATGAACACTGAAGCTTTCTTT.

In its sample, this clone was seen once. CDR3 nucleotide sequence: TGTGCCAGCGGGCCGGGCAGCACATCGGACACTGAAGCTTTCTTT. Translating it yields CASGPGSTSDTEAFF. V is TRBV28 and J is TRBJ1-1; D remains ambiguous. The germline V gene encodes CDR1 MDHEN and CDR2 SYDVKM. The CDR3 has 15 amino acids. Trimming took off 8 bases at V and 3 bases at J, with 19 bases between the two ends.

The chain links TRBV7-9 to TRBJ1-3; possible D gene TRBD1, 5 bases. The germline V gene encodes CDR1 SEHNR and CDR2 FQNEAQ (reference sequence). V lost 6 bases, J lost 4 bases, and 13 bases lay in between. The CDR3 sequence is 14 residues long. The CDR3 loop is CASRTDREGNTIYF. DNA of the CDR3: TGTGCCAGCAGGACAGACAGAGAGGGAAACACCATATATTTT.

The chain uses TRBV5-1 and TRBJ2-5; no clear D. Germline CDR1 SGHRS, CDR2 YFSETQ. The V gene lost 1 base and the J gene lost 0 bases, with 7 bases spanning the gap. CDR3 length: 14 amino acids. The CDR3 DNA follows: TGCGCCAGCAGCTTGACCTCGTACCAAGAGACCCAGTACTTC. Its protein is CASSLTSYQETQYF.

The rearrangement joins TRBV4-3 to TRBJ2-1, with a tentative D call TRBD1 (5 bases). V was cut by 8 bases and J by 6 bases, with 29 bases left in between. CDR1 and CDR2 (germline): LGHNA, YSLEER. The CDR3 has 18 residues. CDR3 coding DNA: TGCGCCAGCTCTTTTGGTGGCAGGGCGAGGAATTCGGCCAATGAGCAGTTCTTC. It yields the protein CASSFGGRARNSANEQFF.

The chain carries TRBV27 and TRBJ2-5; tentative D call: TRBD1 (5 bases). The CDR3 runs 14 residues. The germline V and J ends were trimmed by 8 bases and 1 base, with 14 bases remaining between them. The germline gives CDR1 MNHEY, CDR2 SMNVEV (reference sequence). The CDR3 DNA is TGTGCCAGCGGGTTAACAGGTGTCCAAGAGACCCAGTACTTC. Its protein product is CASGLTGVQETQYF.

The chain recombines TRBV9 with TRBJ1-4, with TRBD1 as a possible D gene (5 bases). The germline CDR1 and CDR2 sequences are SGDLS and YYNGEE. V gave up 4 bases and J gave up 5 bases, with 12 bases separating them. The CDR3 totals 14 residues. The chain's CDR3 is CASSPRRDNEKLFF. The CDR3 nucleotides read TGTGCCAGCAGCCCCAGACGGGACAATGAAAAACTGTTTTTT.

This clone appeared a single time. The rearrangement links TRBV18 to TRBJ1-4; 8 bases are shared with TRBD1. This CDR3 spans 14 amino acids. The germline V gene encodes CDR1 KGHSH and CDR2 LQKENI. The J segment lost 4 bases and the V segment lost 5 bases, leaving 3 bases of the junction unmatched. The CDR3 sequence is CASSTGQVNEKLFF. The DNA for the CDR3 is TGTGCCAGCTCAACGGGACAGGTTAATGAAAAACTGTTTTTT.

This rearrangement joins TRBV28 to TRBJ1-5; D call uncertain. V dropped 1 base and J dropped 1 base, with 11 bases sitting between them. The CDR3 is made up of 16 amino acids. CDR1 and CDR2 (germline): MDHEN, SYDVKM. The CDR3 region is CASSLYYPPSNQPQHF. The CDR3 DNA sequence: TGTGCCAGCAGTTTATATTACCCCCCGAGCAATCAGCCCCAGCATTTT.

Here the CDR3 reads CASSSTRTGEHSEAFF. As DNA, the CDR3 is TGTGCCAGCAGCTCAACGCGGACGGGGGAGCACTCTGAAGCTTTCTTT. The V call is TRBV7-9, the J call TRBJ1-1; weak D call: TRBD1 (5 bases). Germline V gene sequence: CDR1 SEHNR, CDR2 FQNEAQ (reference sequence). The CDR3 is 16 residues long. Deletions cut 4 bases from V and 6 bases from J, with 21 bases between. The full variable domain, rest sourced from reference TRBV7-9 and TRBJ1-1, is DTGVSQNPRHKITKRGQNVTFRCDPISEHNRLYWYRQTLGQGPEFLTYFQNEAQLEKSRLLSDRFSAERPKGSFSTLEIQRTEQGDSAMYLCASSSTRTGEHSEAFFGQGTRLTVV.

The rearrangement joins TRBV7-8 to TRBJ2-7; D call uncertain. Deletions cut 1 base from V and 2 bases from J, with 6 bases between. Germline V gene sequence: CDR1 SGHVS, CDR2 FQNEAQ. The CDR3 has 13 residues. This CDR3 is CASSLGAPYEQYF. Written as DNA, the CDR3 is TGTGCCAGCAGCTTAGGAGCCCCCTACGAGCAGTACTTC.

This clone was picked up a small number of times. The chain joins TRBV19 to TRBJ2-1; 9 positions agree with TRBD2. This CDR3 is built from 17 residues. With 6 bases clipped from V and 4 bases from J, the junction kept 13 bases outside the gene matches. The V gene's germline CDR1 is LNHDA and CDR2 SQIVND (reference sequence). CDR3 nucleotide sequence: TGTGCCAGTAGCCCCCCGGGGAGGCTAGCGGGGTACAATGAGCAGTTCTTC. Protein product: CASSPPGRLAGYNEQFF. The full variable domain, rest sourced from reference TRBV19 and TRBJ2-1, is DGGITQSPKYLFRKEGQNVTLSCEQNLNHDAMYWYRQDPGQGLRLIYYSQIVNDFQKGDIAEGYSVSREKKESFPLTVTSAQKNPTAFYLCASSPPGRLAGYNEQFFGPGTRLTVL.

This rearrangement joins TRBV7-2 to TRBJ2-5; D assignment may be TRBD1 or TRBD2 (5 bases each). CDR1 is SGHTA, CDR2 FQGNSA, per germline. The V and J ends lost 6 bases and 0 bases respectively, with 17 bases between them. The CDR3 spans 16 residues. The CDR3: CASRGSLGADQETQYF. The CDR3 coding sequence is TGTGCCAGCAGGGGGTCCCTCGGGGCGGACCAAGAGACCCAGTACTTC.

The genes are TRBV10-3 and TRBJ1-5; D gene uncertain. There are 16 residues in the CDR3. V was shortened by 4 bases and J by 2 bases, with 15 bases between the two germline ends. Germline V CDR1 and CDR2: ENHRY, SYGVKD. The CDR3 DNA follows: TGTGCCATCAGTGCCCAGAGGAGTAAAGGCAATCAGCCCCAGCATTTT. Encoded protein: CAISAQRSKGNQPQHF.

The rearrangement uses TRBV30 and TRBJ2-1, with 14 positions matching TRBD2. Germline assignment: CDR1 GTSNPN and CDR2 SVGIG (reference sequence). This CDR3 region has 14 residues. J gave up 8 bases and V 4 bases, and 4 bases lay outside the gene matches. CDR3 residues: CAWKGTSGSHEQFF. CDR3 in DNA: TGTGCCTGGAAGGGGACTAGCGGGAGCCATGAGCAGTTCTTC.